These 13 T cell receptor beta chains share one sample of origin, sequenced in a study of blood T cell repertoires in COVID-19. Here immunoSEQ multiplex PCR was the method, and the copy in TCRdb shows in-frame clones only, minus some. The profile shows some 120,000 clones, around 78% of them singletons. The sequencing input was peripheral blood. These receptors were taken from a man aged 25-45 years with acute or convalescent COVID-19.

This clone showed up just a few times. V usage is TRBV5-4 and J usage is TRBJ1-1, with D possibly TRBD1 on 5 matching bases. The CDR3 totals 14 residues. V was clipped by 4 bases and J by 4 bases, with 14 bases between them. Germline V CDR1 and CDR2: SGHNT, YYREEE (reference sequence). CDR3 protein: CASSLPGFATEAFF. In DNA form, the CDR3 reads TGTGCCAGCAGCCTCCCAGGGTTCGCCACTGAAGCTTTCTTT.

The chain combines TRBV7-9 with TRBJ1-1; TRBD1 matches 8 bases. Trimming cost V 1 base and J 4 bases; bases outside gene matches: 5. Germline CDR1 is SEHNR and CDR2 is FQNEAQ (reference sequence). This CDR3 is built from 15 residues. The CDR3 loop reads CASSLGFTGGTEAFF. The CDR3 DNA reads as TGTGCCAGCAGCTTAGGGTTTACAGGGGGCACTGAAGCTTTCTTT.

This clone appeared once. The rearrangement uses TRBV9 and TRBJ2-3; D might be TRBD1 (5 bases). The CDR3 is 13 amino acids. Trimming took 3 bases from V and 3 from J, leaving 8 bases between them. The germline V gene has CDR1 SGDLS and CDR2 YYNGEE. CDR3 sequence reads: CASSATVTDTQYF. The CDR3 DNA is TGTGCCAGCAGCGCGACAGTTACAGATACGCAGTATTTT.

This clone was counted a single time. CDR3 residues: CAWSPGQENYGYTF. The CDR3 coding sequence is TGTGCCTGGAGTCCAGGACAGGAGAACTATGGCTACACCTTC. The chain is built from TRBV30 and TRBJ1-2; 7 bases map to TRBD1. V lost 2 bases, J lost 2 bases, and 5 bases stayed unmatched. The germline gives CDR1 GTSNPN, CDR2 SVGIG (reference sequence). The CDR3 loop spans 14 amino acids. Variable domain in full (rest from reference TRBV30 and TRBJ1-2): SQTIHQWPATLVQPVGSPLSLECTVEGTSNPNLYWYRQAAGRGLQLLFYSVGIGQISSEVPQNLSASRPQDRQFILSSKKLLLSDSGFYLCAWSPGQENYGYTFGSGTRLTVV.

The rearrangement links TRBV5-4 to TRBJ2-7; 7 bases fit TRBD1. J lost 4 bases, V lost 0 bases, and 4 bases had no gene match. Looked up from germline, CDR1 is SGHNT and CDR2 is YYREEE (reference sequence). This CDR3 has 14 residues. This CDR3 reads CASSLDRGVYEQYF. The CDR3 nucleotides read TGTGCCAGCAGCTTGGACAGGGGCGTATACGAGCAGTACTTC.

The chain combines TRBV12-3 or TRBV12-4 with TRBJ2-7; D remains unclear. The CDR3 covers 11 residues. V gave up 2 bases and J gave up 7 bases, with 6 bases separating them. CDR3 DNA sequence: TGTGCCAGCAGTTTAACGAGGGAGCAGTACTTC. This sequence encodes CASSLTREQYF.

The V call is TRBV4-2, the J call TRBJ2-6, with no clear D. V dropped 1 base and J dropped 0 bases, with 10 bases sitting between them. CDR3 length equals 17 residues. CDR1 and CDR2 (germline): LGHNA, YNFKEQ. The CDR3 bases are TGTGCCAGCAGCCAAGGCGCAGGCGACTCTGGGGCCAACGTCCTGACTTTC. It codes for CASSQGAGDSGANVLTF.

This sequence joins TRBV15 and TRBJ2-7, with 7 bases identical to TRBD2. CDR3 length: 16 amino acids. Looked up from germline, CDR1 is LNHNV and CDR2 is YYDKDF (reference sequence). J lost 3 bases, V lost 3 bases, and 11 bases had no gene match. The CDR3 DNA sequence: TGTGCCACCAGCAGCCCCGGCCGTGCGGGAGTCTACGAGCAGTACGTC. This encodes CATSSPGRAGVYEQYV.

This clone showed up just once. Germline is not matched at one junction end, which may reflect a read error. The chain combines TRBV10-3 with TRBJ2-3; D is possibly TRBD1 (6 bases). Germline V lookup: CDR1 ENHRY, CDR2 SYGVKD. The CDR3 is made up of 14 amino acids. The chain's CDR3 is CAISETRGTDTQYF. The CDR3 DNA sequence: TGTGCCATCAGTGAGACCAGGGGCACGGATACGCAGTATTTT.

The rearrangement links TRBV6-5 to TRBJ2-3, with D perhaps TRBD1 (7 bases). The germline V gene encodes CDR1 MNHEY and CDR2 SVGAGI. CDR3 length equals 15 residues. With 10 bases removed from V and 4 bases from J, the gap between germline ends came to 21 bases. The CDR3 region is CATTGDGGTADTQYF. The CDR3 DNA sequence: TGTGCCACCACCGGAGACGGCGGGACAGCAGATACGCAGTATTTT.

This chain links TRBV18 with TRBJ2-1, with TRBD1 identical over 9 bases. The CDR3 has 17 amino acids. V gave up 0 bases and J gave up 10 bases; unmatched junction bases: 13. The germline V gene encodes CDR1 KGHSH and CDR2 LQKENI. Written as DNA, the CDR3 is TGTGCCAGCTCACCACCGCAAGGGACAGGGAAATGGTGGGAGCAGTTCTTC. It specifies CASSPPQGTGKWWEQFF.

The chain recombines TRBV19 with TRBJ1-1; no firm D call. V was shortened by 5 bases and J by 0 bases, with 7 bases between the two germline ends. The germline V gene encodes CDR1 LNHDA and CDR2 SQIVND (reference sequence). The CDR3 loop spans 13 amino acids. As DNA, the CDR3 is TGTGCCAGTAGTTCGGGAATGAACACTGAAGCTTTCTTT. Translation gives CASSSGMNTEAFF.

The rearrangement links TRBV4-3 to TRBJ2-3; possible D gene TRBD1, 5 bases. V was pared by 0 bases and J by 3 bases, with 7 bases between. CDR3 size: 14 residues. The germline gives CDR1 LGHNA, CDR2 YSLEER. The CDR3, as DNA: TGCGCCAGCAGCCAAGACAGGGAAACAGATACGCAGTATTTT. Translated, it gives CASSQDRETDTQYF.